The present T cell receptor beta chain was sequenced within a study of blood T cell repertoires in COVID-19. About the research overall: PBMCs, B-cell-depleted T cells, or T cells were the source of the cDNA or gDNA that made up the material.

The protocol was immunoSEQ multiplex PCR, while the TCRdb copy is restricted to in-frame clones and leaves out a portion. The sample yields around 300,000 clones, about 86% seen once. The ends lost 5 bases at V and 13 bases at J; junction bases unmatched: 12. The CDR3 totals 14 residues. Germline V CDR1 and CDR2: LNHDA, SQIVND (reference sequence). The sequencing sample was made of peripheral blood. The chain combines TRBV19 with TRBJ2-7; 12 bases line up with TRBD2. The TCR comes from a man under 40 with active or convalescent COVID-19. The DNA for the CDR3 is TGTGCCAGTAGTCCGGGACTAGCGGGCCGGGGTTTCTACTTC. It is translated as CASSPGLAGRGFYF. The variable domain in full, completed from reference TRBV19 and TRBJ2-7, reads DGGITQSPKYLFRKEGQNVTLSCEQNLNHDAMYWYRQDPGQGLRLIYYSQIVNDFQKGDIAEGYSVSREKKESFPLTVTSAQKNPTAFYLCASSPGLAGRGFYFGPGTRLTVT.